Sequencing of this T cell receptor (beta chain) was carried out in a study of cytomegalovirus exposure and HLA in healthy donors. Assay used: immunoSEQ multiplex PCR; TCRdb lists only in-frame clones, some missing. The repertoire holds roughly 250,000 clones, with 70% to 90% as singletons. Findings of the study overall: Researchers reported that a few CMV-associated chains were confirmed in vitro as CMV antigen-specific. The study put roughly 160 TCR beta chains on its list as cytomegalovirus-associated.

J gave up 0 bases and V 0 bases, and 5 bases lay outside the gene matches. In germline, CDR1 is MGHRA, CDR2 YSYEKL. CDR3 length: 17 residues. The count of this clone is one. The antigen is undetermined. The origin of this receptor is a woman aged 25 to 39 in good health and CMV-seropositive. What was sequenced was PBMCs. This chain joins TRBV4-1 and TRBJ1-3; TRBD1 matches 7 bases. CDR3 loop: CASSQDQQGISGNTIYF. CDR3 in DNA: TGCGCCAGCAGCCAAGACCAACAGGGGATCTCTGGAAACACCATATATTTT.